Below are 4 T cell receptor beta chains sequenced from a single sample in a study of shared clonotypes between healthy human individuals. Profiling relied on immunoSEQ multiplex PCR, and the TCRdb table lists in-frame clones only, not all of them. The sample has about 340,000 clones, roughly 70% seen once. Material for sequencing was memory CD4+ T cells sorted from blood. Subset reported: CD45RA-negative fraction. Receptor source: a man aged 25 to 40 in good health.

This clone occurred a few times. The CDR3 DNA sequence: TGTGCCAGCAGTCGAGGGACAGGACTAGCGGGAAGCAATGAGCAGTTCTTC. Translated: CASSRGTGLAGSNEQFF. The J gene is TRBJ2-1, the V gene TRBV14, with 12 positions matching TRBD2. Germline trimming cut 6 bases from V and 6 bases from J; bases unmatched to any gene: 12. The CDR3 is 17 residues long. Germline CDR1 and CDR2: SGHDN and FVKESK.

V and J are TRBV10-3 and TRBJ1-2; a possible D gene is TRBD1 (6 bases). The CDR3 covers 13 residues. Trimming removed 5 bases at V and 4 bases at J, with 11 bases between. Germline V gives CDR1 ENHRY, CDR2 SYGVKD. CDR3 sequence: CAISQTGTYGYTF. The CDR3 nucleotides read TGTGCCATCAGTCAGACAGGAACCTATGGCTACACCTTC.

This chain joins TRBV9 and TRBJ2-1; D gene ambiguous. The CDR3 runs 13 residues. Germline V lookup: CDR1 SGDLS, CDR2 YYNGEE. The V and J ends lost 0 bases and 10 bases respectively, with 11 bases between them. The CDR3 sequence is CASSVALTREQFF. CDR3 sequence (DNA): TGTGCCAGCAGCGTAGCTCTGACTCGGGAGCAGTTCTTC.

In its sample, this clone was seen a few times. V usage is TRBV19 and J usage is TRBJ2-2; D unresolved. Germline CDR1 is LNHDA and CDR2 is SQIVND (reference sequence). The CDR3 has 14 residues. The ends were cut back, 5 bases at V and 1 base at J, with 8 bases in the middle. CDR3 amino acids: CASSGRQNTGELFF. Here the CDR3 DNA reads TGTGCCAGTAGTGGACGGCAGAACACCGGGGAGCTGTTTTTT.